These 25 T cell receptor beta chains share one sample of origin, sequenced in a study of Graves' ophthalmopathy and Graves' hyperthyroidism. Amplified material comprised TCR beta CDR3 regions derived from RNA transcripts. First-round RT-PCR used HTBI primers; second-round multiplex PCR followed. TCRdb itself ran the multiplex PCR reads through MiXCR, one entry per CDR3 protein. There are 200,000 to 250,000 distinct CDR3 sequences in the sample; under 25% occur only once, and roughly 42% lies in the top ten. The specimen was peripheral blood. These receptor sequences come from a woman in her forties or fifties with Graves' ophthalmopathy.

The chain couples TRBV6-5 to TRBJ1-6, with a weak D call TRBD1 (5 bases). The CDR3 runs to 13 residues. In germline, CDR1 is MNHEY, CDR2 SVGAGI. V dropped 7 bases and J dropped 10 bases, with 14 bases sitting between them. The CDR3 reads CASTLLRDSPLHF. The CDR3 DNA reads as TGTGCCAGCACCCTTCTGCGGGACTCACCCCTCCACTTT.

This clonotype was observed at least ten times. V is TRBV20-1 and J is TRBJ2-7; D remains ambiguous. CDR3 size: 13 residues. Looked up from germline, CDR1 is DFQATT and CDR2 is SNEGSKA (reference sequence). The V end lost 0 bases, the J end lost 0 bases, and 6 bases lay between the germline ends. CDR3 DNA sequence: TGCAGTGCTAGAGACAGTAGCTCCTACGAGCAGTACTTC. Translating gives CSARDSSSYEQYF.

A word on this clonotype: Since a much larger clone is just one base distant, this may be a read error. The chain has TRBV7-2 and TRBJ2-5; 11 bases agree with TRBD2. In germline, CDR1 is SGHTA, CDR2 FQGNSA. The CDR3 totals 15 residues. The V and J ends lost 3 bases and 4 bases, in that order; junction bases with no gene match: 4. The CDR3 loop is CASSFIGTSGETQYF. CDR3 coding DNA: TGTGCCAGCAGCTTCATAGGGACTAGCGGAGAGACCCAGTACTTC.

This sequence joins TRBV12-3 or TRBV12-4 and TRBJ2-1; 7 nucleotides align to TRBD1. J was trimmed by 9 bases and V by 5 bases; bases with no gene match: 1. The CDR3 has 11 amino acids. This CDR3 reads CASSHRGEQFF. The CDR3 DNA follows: TGTGCCAGCAGTCACAGGGGTGAGCAGTTCTTC.

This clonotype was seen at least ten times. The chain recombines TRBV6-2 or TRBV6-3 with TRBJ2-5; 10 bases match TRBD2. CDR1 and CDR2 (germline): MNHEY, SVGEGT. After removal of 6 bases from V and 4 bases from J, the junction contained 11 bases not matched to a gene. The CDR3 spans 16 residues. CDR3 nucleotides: TGTGCCAGCAGACCGACCCGAAGACTAGCGGGAGAGACCCAGTACTTC. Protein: CASRPTRRLAGETQYF.

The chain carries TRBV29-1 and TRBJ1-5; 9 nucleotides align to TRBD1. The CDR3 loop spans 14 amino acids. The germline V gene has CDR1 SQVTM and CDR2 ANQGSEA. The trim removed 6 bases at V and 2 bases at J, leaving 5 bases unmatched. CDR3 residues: CSVLTGGGNQPQHF. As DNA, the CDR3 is TGCAGCGTCTTGACAGGGGGTGGCAATCAGCCCCAGCATTTT.

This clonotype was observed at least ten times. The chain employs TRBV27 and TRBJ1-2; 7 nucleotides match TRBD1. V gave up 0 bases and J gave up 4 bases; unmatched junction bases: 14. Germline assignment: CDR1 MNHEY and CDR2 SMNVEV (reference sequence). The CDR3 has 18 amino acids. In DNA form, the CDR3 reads TGTGCCAGCAGTTTATCCCCCCTGTTGACAGGGAATATCTATGGCTACACCTTC. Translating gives CASSLSPLLTGNIYGYTF.

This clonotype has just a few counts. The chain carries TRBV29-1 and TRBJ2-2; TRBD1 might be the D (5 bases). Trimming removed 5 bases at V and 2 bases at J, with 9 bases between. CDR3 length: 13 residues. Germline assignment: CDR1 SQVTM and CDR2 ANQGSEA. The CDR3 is CSVRRANTGELFF. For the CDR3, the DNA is TGCAGCGTTCGCAGGGCCAACACCGGGGAGCTGTTTTTT.

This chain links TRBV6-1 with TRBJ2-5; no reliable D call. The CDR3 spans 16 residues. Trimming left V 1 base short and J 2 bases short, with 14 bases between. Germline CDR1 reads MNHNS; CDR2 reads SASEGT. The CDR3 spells CASSEDDRRIQETQYF. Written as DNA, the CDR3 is TGTGCCAGCAGTGAAGATGATCGGCGGATACAAGAGACCCAGTACTTC.

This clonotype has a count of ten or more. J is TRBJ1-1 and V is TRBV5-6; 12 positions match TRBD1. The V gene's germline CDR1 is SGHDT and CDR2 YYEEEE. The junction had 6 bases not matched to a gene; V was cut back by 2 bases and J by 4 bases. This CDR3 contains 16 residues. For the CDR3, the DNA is TGTGCCAGCAGCTTCCCGGGACAGGGGGCGGGCACTGAAGCTTTCTTT. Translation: CASSFPGQGAGTEAFF.

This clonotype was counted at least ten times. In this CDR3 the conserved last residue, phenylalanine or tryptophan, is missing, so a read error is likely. CDR3 nucleotides: TGCAGTGCTAGTCGGCAGTCCGAAGCCCAGTACTCC. Translation gives CSASRQSEAQYS. This chain joins TRBV20-1 and TRBJ2-5; D gene uncertain. V lost 3 bases to trimming and J lost 9 bases, with 14 bases between them. Germline assignment: CDR1 DFQATT and CDR2 SNEGSKA (reference sequence). The CDR3 extends over 12 amino acids.

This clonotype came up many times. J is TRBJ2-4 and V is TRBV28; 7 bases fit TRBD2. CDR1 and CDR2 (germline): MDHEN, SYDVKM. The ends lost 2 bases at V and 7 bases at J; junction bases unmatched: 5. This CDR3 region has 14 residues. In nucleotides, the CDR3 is TGTGCCAGCAGTTTAAGGCAGGGAGGGAACATTCAGTACTTC. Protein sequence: CASSLRQGGNIQYF.

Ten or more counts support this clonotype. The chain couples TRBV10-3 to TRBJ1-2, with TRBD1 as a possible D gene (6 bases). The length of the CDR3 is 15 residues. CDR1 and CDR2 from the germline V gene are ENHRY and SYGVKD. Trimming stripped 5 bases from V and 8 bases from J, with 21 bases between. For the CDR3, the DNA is TGTGCCATCAGTTTTTCCCAGGGGCCCGCTGACGGCTACACCTTC. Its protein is CAISFSQGPADGYTF.

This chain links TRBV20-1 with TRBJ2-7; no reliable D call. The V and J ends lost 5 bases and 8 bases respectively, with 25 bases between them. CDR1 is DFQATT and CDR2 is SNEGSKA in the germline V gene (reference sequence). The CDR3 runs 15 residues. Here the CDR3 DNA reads TGCAGTGCTGAGGCCGCTGGCGTCGGTGATGGGAAGCAGTACTTC. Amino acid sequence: CSAEAAGVGDGKQYF.

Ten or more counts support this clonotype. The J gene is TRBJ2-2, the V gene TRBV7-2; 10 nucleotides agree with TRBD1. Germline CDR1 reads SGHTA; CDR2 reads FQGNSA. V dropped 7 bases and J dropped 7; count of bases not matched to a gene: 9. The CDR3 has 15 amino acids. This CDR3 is CASNSGTGVLGELFF. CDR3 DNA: TGTGCCAGCAACTCCGGGACAGGGGTACTCGGGGAGCTGTTTTTT.

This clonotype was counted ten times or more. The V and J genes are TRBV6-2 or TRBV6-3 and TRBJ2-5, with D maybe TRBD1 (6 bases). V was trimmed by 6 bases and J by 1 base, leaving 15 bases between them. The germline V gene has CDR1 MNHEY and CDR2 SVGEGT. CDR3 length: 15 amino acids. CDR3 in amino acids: CASRKQGGRQETQYF. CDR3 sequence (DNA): TGTGCCAGCAGGAAACAGGGTGGACGCCAAGAGACCCAGTACTTC.

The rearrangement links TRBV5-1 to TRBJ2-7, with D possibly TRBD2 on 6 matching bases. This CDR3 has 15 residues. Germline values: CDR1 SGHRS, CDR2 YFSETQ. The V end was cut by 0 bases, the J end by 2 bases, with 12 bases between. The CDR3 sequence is CASSLGAGKTYEQYF. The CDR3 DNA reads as TGCGCCAGCAGCTTGGGGGCGGGGAAAACCTACGAGCAGTACTTC.

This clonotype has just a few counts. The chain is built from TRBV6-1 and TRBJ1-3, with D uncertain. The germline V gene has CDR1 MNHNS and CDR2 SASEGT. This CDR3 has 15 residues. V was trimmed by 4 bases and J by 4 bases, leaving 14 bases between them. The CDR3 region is CASSALFPAGNTIYF. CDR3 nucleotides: TGTGCCAGCAGTGCCCTTTTCCCTGCGGGAAACACCATATATTTT.

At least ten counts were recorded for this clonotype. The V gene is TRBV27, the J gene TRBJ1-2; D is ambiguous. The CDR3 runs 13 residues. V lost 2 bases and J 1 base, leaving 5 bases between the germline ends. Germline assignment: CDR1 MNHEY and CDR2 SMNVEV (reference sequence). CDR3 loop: CASSLTYNYGYTF. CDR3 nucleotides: TGTGCCAGCAGTTTAACCTATAACTATGGCTACACCTTC.

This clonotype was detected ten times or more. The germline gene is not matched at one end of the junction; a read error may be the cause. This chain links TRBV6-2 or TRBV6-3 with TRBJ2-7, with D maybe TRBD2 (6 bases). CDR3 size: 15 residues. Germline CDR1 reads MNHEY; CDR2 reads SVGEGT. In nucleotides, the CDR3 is TGTGCCAGCAGTTATTGGGGGGAACTCTCCTCCGAGCAGTACTTC. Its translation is CASSYWGELSSEQYF.

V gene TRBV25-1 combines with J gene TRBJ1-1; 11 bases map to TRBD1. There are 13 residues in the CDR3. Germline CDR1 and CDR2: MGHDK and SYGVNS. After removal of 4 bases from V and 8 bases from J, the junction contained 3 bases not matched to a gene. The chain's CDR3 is CASSGTGGMEAFF. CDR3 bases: TGTGCCAGCAGTGGGACAGGGGGCATGGAAGCTTTCTTT.

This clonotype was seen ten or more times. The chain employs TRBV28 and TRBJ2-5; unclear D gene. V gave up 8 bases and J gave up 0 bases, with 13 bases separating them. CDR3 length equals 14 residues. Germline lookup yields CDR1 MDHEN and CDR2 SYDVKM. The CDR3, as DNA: TGTGCCAGCGCGACATTAGGTTACCAAGAGACCCAGTACTTC. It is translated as CASATLGYQETQYF. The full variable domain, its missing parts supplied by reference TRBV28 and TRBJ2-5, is DVKVTQSSRYLVKRTGEKVFLECVQDMDHENMFWYRQDPGLGLRLIYFSYDVKMKEKGDIPEGYSVSREKKERFSLILESASTNQTSMYLCASATLGYQETQYFGPGTRLLVL.

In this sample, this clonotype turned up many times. The chain's CDR3 is CASKGGWGTAQETQYF. For the CDR3, the DNA is TGTGCCAGCAAAGGCGGCTGGGGGACAGCCCAAGAGACCCAGTACTTC. The V and J genes are TRBV6-5 and TRBJ2-5, with TRBD1 matching over 7 bases. CDR1 and CDR2 (germline): MNHEY, SVGAGI. The CDR3 consists of 16 residues. The trim removed 7 bases at V and 1 base at J, leaving 12 bases unmatched.

The CDR3 nucleotides read TGTGCCAGCTCAGGACAGGGGTACACCGGGGAGCTGTTTTTT. Residues: CASSGQGYTGELFF. V gene TRBV18 combines with J gene TRBJ2-2; 9 bases align to TRBD1. CDR3 length equals 14 residues. The V and J ends lost 5 bases and 3 bases, in that order; junction bases with no gene match: 1. The germline V gene encodes CDR1 KGHSH and CDR2 LQKENI.

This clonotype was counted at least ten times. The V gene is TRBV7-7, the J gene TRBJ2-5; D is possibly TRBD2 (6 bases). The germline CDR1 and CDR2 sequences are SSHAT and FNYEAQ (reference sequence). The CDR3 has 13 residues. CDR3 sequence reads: CASSRRARETQYF. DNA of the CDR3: TGTGCTTCCAGCCGGAGGGCGCGGGAGACCCAGTACTTC.